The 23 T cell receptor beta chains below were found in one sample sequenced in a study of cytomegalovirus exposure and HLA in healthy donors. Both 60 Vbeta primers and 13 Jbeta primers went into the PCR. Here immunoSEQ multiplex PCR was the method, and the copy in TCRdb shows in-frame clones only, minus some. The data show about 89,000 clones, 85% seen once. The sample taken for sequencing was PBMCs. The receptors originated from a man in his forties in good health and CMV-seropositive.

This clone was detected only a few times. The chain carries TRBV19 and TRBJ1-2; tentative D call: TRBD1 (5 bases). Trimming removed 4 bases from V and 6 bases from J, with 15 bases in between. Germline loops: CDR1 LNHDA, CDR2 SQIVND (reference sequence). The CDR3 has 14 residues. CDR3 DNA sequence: TGTGCCAGTAGTACCCTCGCGGGACGGGATGGCTACACCTTC. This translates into CASSTLAGRDGYTF.

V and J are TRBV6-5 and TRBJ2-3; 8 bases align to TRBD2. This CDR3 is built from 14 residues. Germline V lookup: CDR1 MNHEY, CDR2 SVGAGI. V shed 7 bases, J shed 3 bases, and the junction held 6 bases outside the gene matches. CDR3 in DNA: TGTGCCAGCAAACGGACTAGCCGGACAGATACGCAGTATTTT. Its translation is CASKRTSRTDTQYF.

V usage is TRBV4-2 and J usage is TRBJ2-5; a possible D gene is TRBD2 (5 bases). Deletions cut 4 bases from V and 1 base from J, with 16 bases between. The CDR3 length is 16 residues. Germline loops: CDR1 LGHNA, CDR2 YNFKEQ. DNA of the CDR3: TGTGCCAGCAGCCCAGCTCTATCACTAGGCCAAGAGACCCAGTACTTC. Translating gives CASSPALSLGQETQYF.

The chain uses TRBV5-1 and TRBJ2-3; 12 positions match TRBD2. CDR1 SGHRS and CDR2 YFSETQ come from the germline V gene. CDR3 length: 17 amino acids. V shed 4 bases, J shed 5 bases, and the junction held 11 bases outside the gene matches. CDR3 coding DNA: TGCGCCAGCAGCCCAGACATACTAGCGGGAGGTTTAGATACGCAGTATTTT. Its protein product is CASSPDILAGGLDTQYF.

As DNA, the CDR3 is TGTGCCAGCAGCGCCCTAGCGGGGAATGAGCAGTTCTTC. Amino acids: CASSALAGNEQFF. The chain joins TRBV7-2 to TRBJ2-1, with TRBD2 matching 9 bases. The CDR3 is 13 residues long. Germline CDR1 is SGHTA and CDR2 is FQGNSA. Trimming at V came to 5 bases and at J to 7 bases, leaving 3 bases not matched to a gene.

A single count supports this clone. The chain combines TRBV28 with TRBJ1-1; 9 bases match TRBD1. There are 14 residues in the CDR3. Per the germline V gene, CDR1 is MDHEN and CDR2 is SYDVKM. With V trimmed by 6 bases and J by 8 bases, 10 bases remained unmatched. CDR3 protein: CASSPTTGGREAFF. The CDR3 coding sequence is TGTGCCAGCAGCCCCACCACAGGGGGCCGGGAAGCTTTCTTT.

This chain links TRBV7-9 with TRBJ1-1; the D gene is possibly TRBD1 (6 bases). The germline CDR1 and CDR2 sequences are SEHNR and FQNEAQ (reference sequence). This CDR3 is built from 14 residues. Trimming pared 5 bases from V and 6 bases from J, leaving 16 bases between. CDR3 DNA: TGTGCCAGCAGCGCGAGGGGGGGGAGGGCTGAAGCTTTCTTT. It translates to CASSARGGRAEAFF.

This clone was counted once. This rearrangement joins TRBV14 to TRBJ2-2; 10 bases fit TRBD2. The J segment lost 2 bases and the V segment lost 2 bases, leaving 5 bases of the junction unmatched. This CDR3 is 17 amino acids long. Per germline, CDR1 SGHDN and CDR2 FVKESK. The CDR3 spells CASSQPGLARNTGELFF. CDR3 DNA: TGTGCCAGCAGCCAACCGGGACTAGCGAGAAACACCGGGGAGCTGTTTTTT.

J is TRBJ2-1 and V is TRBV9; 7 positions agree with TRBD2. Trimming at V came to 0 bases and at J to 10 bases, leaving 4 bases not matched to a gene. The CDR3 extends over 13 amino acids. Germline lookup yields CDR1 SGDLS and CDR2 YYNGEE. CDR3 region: CASSVGLAGEQFF. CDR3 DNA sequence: TGTGCCAGCAGCGTAGGACTAGCCGGGGAGCAGTTCTTC. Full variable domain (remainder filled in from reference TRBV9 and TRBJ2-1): DSGVTQTPKHLITATGQRVTLRCSPRSGDLSVYWYQQSLDQGLQFLIQYYNGEERAKGNILERFSAQQFPDLHSELNLSSLELGDSALYFCASSVGLAGEQFFGPGTRLTVL.

CDR3 loop: CASSPLGGGREQFF. The CDR3 DNA reads TGCGCCAGCAGTCCCTTAGGGGGGGGCCGGGAGCAGTTCTTC. This rearrangement joins TRBV10-1 to TRBJ2-1; a weak D match, TRBD2 (7 bases). The CDR3 sequence is 14 residues long. Germline loops: CDR1 WNHNN, CDR2 SYGVQD (reference sequence). V shed 5 bases and J shed 10 bases, with 18 bases lying between them.

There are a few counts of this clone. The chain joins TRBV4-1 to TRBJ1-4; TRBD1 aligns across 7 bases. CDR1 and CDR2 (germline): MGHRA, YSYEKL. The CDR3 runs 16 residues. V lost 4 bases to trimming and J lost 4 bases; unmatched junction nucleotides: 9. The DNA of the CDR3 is TGCGCCAGCAGCCTGAGCAGGACAGGACGTAATGAAAAACTGTTTTTT. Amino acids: CASSLSRTGRNEKLFF.

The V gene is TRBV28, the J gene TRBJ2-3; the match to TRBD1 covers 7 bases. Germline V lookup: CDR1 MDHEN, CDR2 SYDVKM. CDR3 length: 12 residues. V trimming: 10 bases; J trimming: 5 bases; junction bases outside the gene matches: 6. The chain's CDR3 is CATTGQVDTQYF. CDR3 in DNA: TGTGCCACCACTGGACAGGTAGATACGCAGTATTTT.

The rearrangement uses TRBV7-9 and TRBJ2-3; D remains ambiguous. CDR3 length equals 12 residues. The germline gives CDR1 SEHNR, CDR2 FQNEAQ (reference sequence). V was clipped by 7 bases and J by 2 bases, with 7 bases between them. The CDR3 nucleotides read TGTGCCAGCAACCTAGTCACAGATACGCAGTATTTT. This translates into CASNLVTDTQYF.

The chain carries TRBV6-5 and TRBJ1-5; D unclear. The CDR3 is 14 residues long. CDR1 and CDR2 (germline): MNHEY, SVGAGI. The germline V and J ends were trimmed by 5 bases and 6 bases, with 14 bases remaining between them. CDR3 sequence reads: CASSNKEFGQPQHF. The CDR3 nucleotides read TGTGCCAGCAGTAATAAGGAGTTTGGTCAGCCCCAGCATTTT.

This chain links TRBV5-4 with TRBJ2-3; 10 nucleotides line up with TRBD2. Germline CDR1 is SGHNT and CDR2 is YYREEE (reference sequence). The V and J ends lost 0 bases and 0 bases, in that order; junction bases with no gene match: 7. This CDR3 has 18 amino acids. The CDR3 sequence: CASSLGRSSGGSTDTQYF. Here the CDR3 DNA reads TGTGCCAGCAGCTTGGGTCGGTCTAGCGGGGGAAGCACAGATACGCAGTATTTT.

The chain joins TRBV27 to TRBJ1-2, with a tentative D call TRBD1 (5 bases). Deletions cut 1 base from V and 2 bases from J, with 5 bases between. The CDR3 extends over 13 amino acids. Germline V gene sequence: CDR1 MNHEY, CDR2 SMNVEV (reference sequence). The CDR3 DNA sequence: TGTGCCAGCAGTTTATGGGGCAACTATGGCTACACCTTC. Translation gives CASSLWGNYGYTF.

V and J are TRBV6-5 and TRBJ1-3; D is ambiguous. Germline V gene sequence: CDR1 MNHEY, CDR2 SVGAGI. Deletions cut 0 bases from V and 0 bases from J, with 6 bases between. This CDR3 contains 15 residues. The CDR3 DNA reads TGTGCCAGCAGTTACTCGTCGAGCTCTGGAAACACCATATATTTT. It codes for CASSYSSSSGNTIYF.

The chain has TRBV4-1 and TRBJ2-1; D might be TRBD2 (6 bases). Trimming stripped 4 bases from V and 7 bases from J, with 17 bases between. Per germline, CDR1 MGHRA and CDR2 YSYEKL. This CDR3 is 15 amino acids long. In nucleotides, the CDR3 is TGCGCCAGCAGCCCCGCAGGGAGGAAGGGGAATGAGCAGTTCTTC. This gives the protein CASSPAGRKGNEQFF.

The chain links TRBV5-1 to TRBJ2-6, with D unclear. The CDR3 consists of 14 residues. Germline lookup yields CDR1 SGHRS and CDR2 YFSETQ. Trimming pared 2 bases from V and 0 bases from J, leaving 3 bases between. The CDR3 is CASSFSSGANVLTF. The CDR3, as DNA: TGCGCCAGCAGCTTCAGCTCTGGGGCCAACGTCCTGACTTTC.

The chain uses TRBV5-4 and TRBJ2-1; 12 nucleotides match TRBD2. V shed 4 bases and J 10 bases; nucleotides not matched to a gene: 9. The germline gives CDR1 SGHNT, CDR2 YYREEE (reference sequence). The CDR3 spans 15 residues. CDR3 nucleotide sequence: TGTGCCAGCAGCCCAGGACTAGCGGGGACAAGGGAGCAGTTCTTC. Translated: CASSPGLAGTREQFF.

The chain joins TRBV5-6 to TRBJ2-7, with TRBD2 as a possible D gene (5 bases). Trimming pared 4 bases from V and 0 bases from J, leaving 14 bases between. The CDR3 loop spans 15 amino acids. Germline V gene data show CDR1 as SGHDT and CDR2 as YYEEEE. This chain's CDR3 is CASSPNLGSSYEQYF. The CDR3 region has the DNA TGTGCCAGCAGCCCTAATCTGGGGAGCTCCTACGAGCAGTACTTC.

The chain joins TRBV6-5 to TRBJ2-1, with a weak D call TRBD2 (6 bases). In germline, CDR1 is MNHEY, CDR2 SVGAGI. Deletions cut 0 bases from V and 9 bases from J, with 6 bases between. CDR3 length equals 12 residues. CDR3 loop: CASSYSGGEQFF. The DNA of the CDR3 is TGTGCCAGCAGTTACTCGGGGGGTGAGCAGTTCTTC.

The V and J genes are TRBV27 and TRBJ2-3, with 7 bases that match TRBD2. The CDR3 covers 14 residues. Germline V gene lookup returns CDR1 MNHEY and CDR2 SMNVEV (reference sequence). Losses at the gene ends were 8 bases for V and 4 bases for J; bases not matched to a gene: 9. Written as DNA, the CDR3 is TGTGCCAGCGCCCGGGGGAGGGCGGCAGATACGCAGTATTTT. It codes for CASARGRAADTQYF.